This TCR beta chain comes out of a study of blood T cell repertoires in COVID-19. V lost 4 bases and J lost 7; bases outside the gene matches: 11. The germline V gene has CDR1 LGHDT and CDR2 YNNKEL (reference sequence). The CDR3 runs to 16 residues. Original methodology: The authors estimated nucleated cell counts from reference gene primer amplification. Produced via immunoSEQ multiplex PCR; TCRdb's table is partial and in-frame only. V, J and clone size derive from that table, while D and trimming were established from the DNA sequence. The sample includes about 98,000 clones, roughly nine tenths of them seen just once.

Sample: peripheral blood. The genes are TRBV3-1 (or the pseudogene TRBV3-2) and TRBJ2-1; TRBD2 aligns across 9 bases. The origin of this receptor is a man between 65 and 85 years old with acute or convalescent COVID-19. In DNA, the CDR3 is TGTGCCAGCAGCCCGTGGACGCGGGGGGGTACGAATGAGCAGTTCTTC. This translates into CASSPWTRGGTNEQFF.